Listed here are 13 T cell receptor beta chains from one sample, sequenced in a study of blood T cell repertoires in COVID-19. Libraries were prepared by immunoSEQ multiplex PCR; TCRdb keeps only in-frame clonotypes and omits some of them. The sample has 90,000 to 150,000 clones; around nine tenths are singletons. Sequenced material: peripheral blood. These TCRs come from a woman between 50 and 59 years old with acute or convalescent COVID-19.

The chain employs TRBV4-2 and TRBJ1-1, with D tentatively TRBD1 (5 bases). The germline V and J ends were trimmed by 0 bases and 3 bases, with 14 bases remaining between them. The CDR3 runs to 16 residues. The germline V gene encodes CDR1 LGHNA and CDR2 YNFKEQ. The CDR3 region has the DNA TGTGCCAGCAGCCAAGAATACGGACAAGTATACACTGAAGCTTTCTTT. Translated: CASSQEYGQVYTEAFF.

The rearrangement joins TRBV6-2 or TRBV6-3 to TRBJ2-1, with 7 bases matching TRBD1. The junction had 7 bases not matched to a gene; V was cut back by 3 bases and J by 8 bases. This CDR3 is built from 14 residues. The germline V gene has CDR1 MNHEY and CDR2 SVGEGT. The CDR3 sequence is CASSYRDRVDEQFF. CDR3 bases: TGTGCCAGCAGTTATCGTGACAGGGTAGATGAGCAGTTCTTC.

CDR3 loop: CASSLGADNQPQHF. CDR3 in DNA: TGTGCCAGCAGCTTAGGGGCAGACAATCAGCCCCAGCATTTT. V usage is TRBV7-9 and J usage is TRBJ1-5; no clear D. Germline V CDR1 and CDR2: SEHNR, FQNEAQ (reference sequence). The CDR3 loop spans 14 amino acids. The germline V and J ends were trimmed by 1 base and 3 bases, with 7 bases remaining between them.

The chain uses TRBV7-6 and TRBJ1-4, with unresolved D. The CDR3 has 15 residues. With 1 base removed from V and 3 bases from J, the gap between germline ends came to 9 bases. CDR1 and CDR2 from the germline V gene are SGHVS and FNYEAQ. The CDR3 nucleotides are TGTGCCAGCAGCTTAGTTGTCGGGGCTAATGAAAAACTGTTTTTT. It specifies CASSLVVGANEKLFF.

The genes are TRBV6-1 and TRBJ1-1; 7 bases match TRBD1. Germline V gene sequence: CDR1 MNHNS, CDR2 SASEGT. V shed 4 bases and J 10 bases; nucleotides not matched to a gene: 21. The CDR3 spans 17 residues. The CDR3 coding sequence is TGTGCCAGCAGTGCCTCAACTACCGGCGGACAGGCCGCAAGAGCTTTCTTT. Translating gives CASSASTTGGQAARAFF.

As for this clone: One end of the junction fails to match germline, which may point to a read error. The chain links TRBV20-1 to TRBJ2-7, with a weak D call TRBD2 (6 bases). The germline gives CDR1 DFQATT, CDR2 SNEGSKA (reference sequence). The CDR3 has 11 residues. CDR3 region: CSATQRAEQWF. The CDR3 DNA follows: TGCAGTGCTACCCAGCGGGCCGAGCAGTGGTTC.

The chain links TRBV6-4 to TRBJ1-6; no definite D call. V lost 3 bases, J lost 7 bases, and 7 bases lay in between. Germline CDR1 and CDR2: MRHNA and SNTAGT. CDR3 length: 13 residues. The CDR3 coding sequence is TGTGCCAGCAGTGATTCGTTGAATTCACCCCTCCACTTT. This gives the protein CASSDSLNSPLHF.

On this clone itself: Different DNA sequences within this sample yield the same CDR3. The chain carries TRBV19 and TRBJ1-2, with D possibly being TRBD1 (6 bases). With 1 base removed from V and 2 bases from J, the gap between germline ends came to 11 bases. Germline V CDR1 and CDR2: LNHDA, SQIVND (reference sequence). This CDR3 spans 15 amino acids. The CDR3 is CASSIGQGLNYGYTF. As DNA, the CDR3 is TGTGCCAGTAGTATAGGGCAGGGGCTAAACTATGGCTACACCTTC.

This chain connects TRBV6-2 or TRBV6-3 to TRBJ2-1, with 8 bases aligning to TRBD2. J was trimmed by 9 bases and V by 0 bases; bases with no gene match: 13. Germline-derived CDR1 and CDR2 are MNHEY and SVGEGT. CDR3 length: 17 residues. The CDR3 reads CASSYSTAGAWDGEQFF. DNA of the CDR3: TGTGCCAGCAGTTACTCGACAGCGGGAGCCTGGGACGGTGAGCAGTTCTTC.

The chain employs TRBV7-9 and TRBJ2-5, with TRBD2 identical over 11 bases. J lost 5 bases, V lost 6 bases, and 5 bases had no gene match. The CDR3 consists of 14 residues. Germline V gene lookup returns CDR1 SEHNR and CDR2 FQNEAQ (reference sequence). This CDR3 reads CASRPTSGEETQYF. The CDR3 DNA reads as TGTGCCAGCAGGCCGACTAGCGGGGAGGAGACCCAGTACTTC.

The chain recombines TRBV10-3 with TRBJ1-2; no definite D call. Per the germline V gene, CDR1 is ENHRY and CDR2 is SYGVKD. This CDR3 is built from 14 residues. V was cut by 0 bases and J by 3 bases, with 8 bases left in between. The CDR3 bases are TGTGCCATCAGTGAGTCGGGCCTGGACTATGGCTACACCTTC. This gives the protein CAISESGLDYGYTF.

The rearrangement joins TRBV6-6 to TRBJ2-7; 7 bases map to TRBD1. CDR1 and CDR2 (germline): MNHNY, SVGAGI (reference sequence). V shed 2 bases and J 5 bases; nucleotides not matched to a gene: 6. CDR3 length: 14 amino acids. The CDR3 loop is CASSYRGPGDEQYF. The CDR3 DNA reads TGTGCCAGCAGTTACAGGGGGCCAGGAGACGAGCAGTACTTC.

The chain combines TRBV9 with TRBJ1-6; no clear D. Trimming pared 3 bases from V and 6 bases from J, leaving 10 bases between. Germline V CDR1 and CDR2: SGDLS, YYNGEE. This CDR3 is built from 14 residues. DNA of the CDR3: TGTGCCAGCAGCGAGGCGGTAATTAATTCACCCCTCCACTTT. It yields the protein CASSEAVINSPLHF.